The 6 T cell receptor beta chains reported below all come from one sample, sequenced in a study of shared clonotypes between healthy human individuals. Naive CD8 cells lacked CD45RO, underwent positive selection for CCR7 and left out terminally differentiated effector memory CD45RA+ cells. Measured with immunoSEQ multiplex PCR; TCRdb has only the in-frame clones, and not every one. The sample includes some 2.1 million clones, about 95% of them seen just once. Sequenced sample: naive CD8+ T cells sorted from blood. Receptors originate from a man between 18 and 29 years old in good health.

The V and J genes are TRBV1 and TRBJ2-2; TRBD2, the table's D call, lacks a check against the DNA. TRBV1 is termed a pseudogene. The CDR3 is 16 residues long. The DNA for the CDR3 is TGCACCAGCAGCCAAGAGAGTCTGACGAACACCGGGGAGCTGTTTTTT. Its protein is CTSSQESLTNTGELFF.

This chain links TRBV9 with TRBJ2-1, with D unclear. CDR1 and CDR2 (germline): SGDLS, YYNGEE. Trimming took 0 bases from V and 8 from J, leaving 9 bases between them. The CDR3 sequence is 13 residues long. The CDR3 nucleotides are TGTGCCAGCAGCGTAGCTCCGGAGTATGAGCAGTTCTTC. This translates into CASSVAPEYEQFF.

This clone was picked up one time. At the DNA level, this CDR3 is encoded by other sequences in the same sample as well. The genes are TRBV7-2 and TRBJ2-7, with 9 bases identical to TRBD2. The ends lost 5 bases at V and 2 bases at J; junction bases unmatched: 4. This CDR3 has 14 residues. The germline V gene has CDR1 SGHTA and CDR2 FQGNSA. This CDR3 reads CASSLGLAAYEQYF. CDR3 bases: TGTGCCAGCAGCCTGGGACTAGCAGCCTACGAGCAGTACTTC. Complete variable domain (other parts from reference TRBV7-2 and TRBJ2-7): GAGVSQSPSNKVTEKGKDVELRCDPISGHTALYWYRQSLGQGLEFLIYFQGNSAPDKSGLPSDRFSAERTGGSVSTLTIQRTQQEDSAVYLCASSLGLAAYEQYFGPGTRLTVT.

The table lists this clone with a count of one. V gene TRBV4-1 combines with J gene TRBJ1-5, with D hard to call. This CDR3 spans 16 amino acids. The germline CDR1 and CDR2 sequences are MGHRA and YSYEKL. V was shortened by 4 bases and J by 4 bases, with 17 bases between the two germline ends. In DNA, the CDR3 is TGCGCCAGCAGCCTTGTCGAGGGCGGGATGAATCAGCCCCAGCATTTT. It specifies CASSLVEGGMNQPQHF.

As to this clone: The sample holds other DNA sequences that translate to the same CDR3. The chain uses TRBV4-3 and TRBJ2-2; no reliable D call. This CDR3 has 13 amino acids. V lost 0 bases, J lost 11 bases, and 10 bases lay in between. From germline, CDR1 is LGHNA and CDR2 YSLEER. The CDR3 protein is CASSQDSAGELFF. CDR3 DNA sequence: TGCGCCAGCAGCCAAGATTCAGCAGGCGAGCTGTTTTTT.

The gene calls are TRBV13 and TRBJ2-7; D is perhaps TRBD2 (5 bases). There are 13 residues in the CDR3. Trimming shortened V by 3 bases and J by 3 bases, and 9 bases separated the two germline ends. Germline assignment: CDR1 PRHDT and CDR2 FYEKMQ (reference sequence). The CDR3 spells CASSFPGSYEQYF. The CDR3 DNA reads as TGTGCCAGCAGCTTCCCGGGGAGCTACGAGCAGTACTTC.